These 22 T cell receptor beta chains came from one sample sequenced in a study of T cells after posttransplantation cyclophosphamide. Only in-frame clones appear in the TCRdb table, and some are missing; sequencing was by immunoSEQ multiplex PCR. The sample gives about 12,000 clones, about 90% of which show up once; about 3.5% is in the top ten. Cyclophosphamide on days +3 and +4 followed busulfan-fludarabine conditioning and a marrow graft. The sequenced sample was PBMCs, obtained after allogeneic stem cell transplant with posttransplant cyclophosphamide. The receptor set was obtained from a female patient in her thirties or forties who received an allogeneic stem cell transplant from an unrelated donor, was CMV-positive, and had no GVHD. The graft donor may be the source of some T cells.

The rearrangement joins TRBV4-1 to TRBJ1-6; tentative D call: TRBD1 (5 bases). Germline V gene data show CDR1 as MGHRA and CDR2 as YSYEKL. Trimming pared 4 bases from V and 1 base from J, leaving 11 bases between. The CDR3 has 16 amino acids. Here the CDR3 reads CASSPGSKSYNSPLHF. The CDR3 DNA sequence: TGCGCCAGCAGCCCAGGGTCTAAGTCCTATAATTCACCCCTCCACTTT.

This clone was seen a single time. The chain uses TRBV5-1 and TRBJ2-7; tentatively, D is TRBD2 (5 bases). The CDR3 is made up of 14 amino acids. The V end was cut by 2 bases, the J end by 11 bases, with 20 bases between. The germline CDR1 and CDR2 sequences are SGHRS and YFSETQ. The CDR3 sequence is CASSLTPLERLKYF. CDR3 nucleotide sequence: TGCGCCAGCAGCTTAACCCCGTTGGAGCGGTTGAAGTACTTC.

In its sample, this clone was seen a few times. The CDR3 sequence is CAISESTTGAYNSPLHF. DNA of the CDR3: TGTGCCATCAGTGAGTCGACGACAGGTGCCTATAATTCACCCCTCCACTTT. V usage is TRBV10-3 and J usage is TRBJ1-6; weak D call: TRBD1 (6 bases). CDR3 length: 17 amino acids. Trimming left V 0 bases short and J 2 bases short, with 11 bases between. Germline assignment: CDR1 ENHRY and CDR2 SYGVKD.

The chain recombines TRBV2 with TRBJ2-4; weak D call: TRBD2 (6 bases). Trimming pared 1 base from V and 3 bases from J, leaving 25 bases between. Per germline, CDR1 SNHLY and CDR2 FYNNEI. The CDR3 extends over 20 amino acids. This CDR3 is CASSEVVGGPKFYDKNIQYF. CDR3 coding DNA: TGTGCCAGCAGTGAAGTAGTCGGGGGACCCAAGTTTTACGACAAAAACATTCAGTACTTC.

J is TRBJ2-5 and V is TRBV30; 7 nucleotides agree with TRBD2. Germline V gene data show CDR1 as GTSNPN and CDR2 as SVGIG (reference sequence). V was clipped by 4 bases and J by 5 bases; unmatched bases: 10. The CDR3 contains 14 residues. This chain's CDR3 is CAWMEGAGDETQYF. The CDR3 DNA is TGTGCCTGGATGGAGGGTGCGGGGGACGAGACCCAGTACTTC.

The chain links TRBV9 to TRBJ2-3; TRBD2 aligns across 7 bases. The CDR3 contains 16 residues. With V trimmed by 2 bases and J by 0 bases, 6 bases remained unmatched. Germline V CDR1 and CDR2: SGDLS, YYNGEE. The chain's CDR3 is CASSVTSSGSTDTQYF. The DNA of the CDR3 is TGTGCCAGCAGCGTGACTAGCTCTGGGAGCACAGATACGCAGTATTTT.

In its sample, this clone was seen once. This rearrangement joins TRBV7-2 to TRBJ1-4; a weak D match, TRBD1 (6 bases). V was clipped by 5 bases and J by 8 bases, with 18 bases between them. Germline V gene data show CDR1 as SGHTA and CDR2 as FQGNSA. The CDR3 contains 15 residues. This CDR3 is CASSPLDRLGEKLFF. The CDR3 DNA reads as TGTGCCAGCAGCCCCTTAGACAGGCTAGGGGAAAAACTGTTTTTT.

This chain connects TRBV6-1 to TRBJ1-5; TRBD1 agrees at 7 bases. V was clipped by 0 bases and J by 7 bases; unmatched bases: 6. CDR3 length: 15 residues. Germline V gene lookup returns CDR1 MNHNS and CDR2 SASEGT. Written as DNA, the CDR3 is TGTGCCAGCAGTGAAGCGCCGACAGGGTCCCAGCCCCAGCATTTT. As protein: CASSEAPTGSQPQHF.

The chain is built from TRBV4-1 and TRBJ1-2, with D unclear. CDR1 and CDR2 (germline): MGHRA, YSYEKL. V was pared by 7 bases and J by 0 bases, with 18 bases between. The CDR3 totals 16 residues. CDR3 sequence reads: CASTPREGKSNYGYTF. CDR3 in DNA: TGCGCCAGCACCCCCCGGGAGGGAAAATCTAACTATGGCTACACCTTC.

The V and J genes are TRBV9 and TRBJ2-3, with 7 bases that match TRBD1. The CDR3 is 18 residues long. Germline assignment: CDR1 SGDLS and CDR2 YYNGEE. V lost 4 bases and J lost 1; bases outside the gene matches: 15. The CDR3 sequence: CASSHREIEGAGTDTQYF. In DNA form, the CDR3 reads TGTGCCAGCAGCCATCGGGAAATTGAGGGGGCCGGCACAGATACGCAGTATTTT.

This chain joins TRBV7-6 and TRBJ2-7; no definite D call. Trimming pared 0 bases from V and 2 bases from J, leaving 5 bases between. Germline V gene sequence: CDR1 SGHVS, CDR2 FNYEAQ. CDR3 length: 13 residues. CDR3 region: CASSLAAAYEQYF. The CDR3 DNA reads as TGTGCCAGCAGCTTAGCCGCAGCCTACGAGCAGTACTTC.

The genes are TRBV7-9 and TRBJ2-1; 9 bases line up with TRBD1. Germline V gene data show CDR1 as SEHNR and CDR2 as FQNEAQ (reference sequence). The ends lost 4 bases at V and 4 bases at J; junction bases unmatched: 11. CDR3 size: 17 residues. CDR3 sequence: CASSSKIGTGYYNEQFF. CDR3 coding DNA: TGTGCCAGCAGCTCCAAGATAGGGACAGGGTATTACAATGAGCAGTTCTTC.

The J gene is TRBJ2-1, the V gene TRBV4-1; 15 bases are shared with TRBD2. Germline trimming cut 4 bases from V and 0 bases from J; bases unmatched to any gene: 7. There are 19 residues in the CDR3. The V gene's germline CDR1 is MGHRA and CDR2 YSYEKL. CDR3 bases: TGCGCCAGCAGCCCCTGGACTAGCGGGGGGGGGAGCTCCTACAATGAGCAGTTCTTC. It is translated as CASSPWTSGGGSSYNEQFF.

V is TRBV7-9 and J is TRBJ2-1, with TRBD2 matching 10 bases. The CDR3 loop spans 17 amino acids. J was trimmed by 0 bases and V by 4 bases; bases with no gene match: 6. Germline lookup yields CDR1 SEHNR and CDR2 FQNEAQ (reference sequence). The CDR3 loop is CASSYTPSGSSYNEQFF. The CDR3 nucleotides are TGTGCCAGCAGCTACACTCCTAGCGGGAGCTCCTACAATGAGCAGTTCTTC.

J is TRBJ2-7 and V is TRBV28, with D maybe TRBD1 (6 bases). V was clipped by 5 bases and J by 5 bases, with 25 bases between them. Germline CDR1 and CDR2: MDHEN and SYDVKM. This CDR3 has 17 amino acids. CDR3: CASSLIPTGPSRDEQYF. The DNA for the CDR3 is TGTGCCAGCAGTCTTATACCGACAGGCCCCTCACGAGACGAGCAGTACTTC.

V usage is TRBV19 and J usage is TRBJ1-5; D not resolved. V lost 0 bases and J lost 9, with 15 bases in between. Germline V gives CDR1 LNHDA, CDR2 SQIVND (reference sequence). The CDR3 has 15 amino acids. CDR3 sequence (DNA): TGTGCCAGTAGTATAGATCGGGTTGGTAGCCGGCCCCAGCATTTT. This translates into CASSIDRVGSRPQHF.

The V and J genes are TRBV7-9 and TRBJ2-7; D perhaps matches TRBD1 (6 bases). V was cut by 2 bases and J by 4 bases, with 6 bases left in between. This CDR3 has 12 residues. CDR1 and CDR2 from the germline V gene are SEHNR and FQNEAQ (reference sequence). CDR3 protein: CASSLTGYEQYF. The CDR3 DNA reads TGTGCCAGCAGCTTAACAGGGTACGAGCAGTACTTC. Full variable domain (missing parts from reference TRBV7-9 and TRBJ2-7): DTGVSQNPRHKITKRGQNVTFRCDPISEHNRLYWYRQTLGQGPEFLTYFQNEAQLEKSRLLSDRFSAERPKGSFSTLEIQRTEQGDSAMYLCASSLTGYEQYFGPGTRLTVT.

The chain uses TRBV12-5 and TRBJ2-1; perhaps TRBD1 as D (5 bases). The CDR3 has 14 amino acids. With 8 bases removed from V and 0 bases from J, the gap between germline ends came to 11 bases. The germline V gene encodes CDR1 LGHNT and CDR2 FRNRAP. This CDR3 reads CASSVDTSYNEQFF. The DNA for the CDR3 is TGTGCTAGTTCTGTGGACACCTCCTACAATGAGCAGTTCTTC.

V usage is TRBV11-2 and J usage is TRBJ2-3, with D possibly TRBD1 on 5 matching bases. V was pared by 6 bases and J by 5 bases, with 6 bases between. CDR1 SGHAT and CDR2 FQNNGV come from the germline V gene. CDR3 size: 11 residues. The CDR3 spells CASSQGDTQYF. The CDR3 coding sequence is TGTGCCAGCAGTCAGGGAGATACGCAGTATTTT.

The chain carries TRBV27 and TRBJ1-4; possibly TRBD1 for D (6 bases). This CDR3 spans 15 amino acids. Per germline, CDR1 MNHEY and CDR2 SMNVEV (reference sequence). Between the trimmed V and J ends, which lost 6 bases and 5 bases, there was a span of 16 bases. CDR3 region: CASSRSGVLNEKLFF. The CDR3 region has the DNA TGTGCCAGCAGCCGCTCAGGGGTCCTAAATGAAAAACTGTTTTTT.

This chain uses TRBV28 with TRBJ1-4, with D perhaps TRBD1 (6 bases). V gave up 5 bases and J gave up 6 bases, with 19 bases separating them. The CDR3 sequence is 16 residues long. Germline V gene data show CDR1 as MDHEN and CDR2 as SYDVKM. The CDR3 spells CASSASPQGWHEKLFF. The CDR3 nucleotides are TGTGCCAGCAGTGCCTCCCCACAGGGTTGGCATGAAAAACTGTTTTTT.

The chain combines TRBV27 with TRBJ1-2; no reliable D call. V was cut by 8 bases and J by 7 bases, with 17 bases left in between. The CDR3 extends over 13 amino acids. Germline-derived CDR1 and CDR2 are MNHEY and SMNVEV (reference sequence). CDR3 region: CASRKSGVGGYTF. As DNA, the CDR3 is TGTGCCAGCCGGAAGAGCGGGGTAGGTGGCTACACCTTC.